A selection of T cell receptor beta chains follows, all from one sample in a study of CD8 T cells in Susac syndrome. TCRdb reanalysed the immunoSEQ multiplex PCR reads using MiXCR and keeps one entry per CDR3 protein. There are 80,000 or so distinct CDR3 sequences in the sample; approximately 93% occur only once, and about 0.5% lies in the top ten. The specimen was CD8+ T cells from PBMCs. These receptors were taken from a human donor with Susac syndrome. The CDR3 runs from the conserved cysteine through the conserved F or W. D genes are given only for firm matches. Clone size is not always given. Where it is, it says once, few, many or a class for expanded clones.

j_call: TRBJ2-3
v_call: TRBV6-5
clone_size: -
d_call: -
cdr3_aa: CASSYTLTGTDTQYF
cdr3_nt: TGTGCCAGCAGTTACACGCTAACGGGCACAGATACGCAGTATTTT

j_call: TRBJ1-2
v_call: TRBV29-1
clone_size: -
d_call: TRBD1
cdr3_aa: CSAVGQGGYTF
cdr3_nt: TGCAGCGCCGTCGGACAGGGCGGCTACACCTTC

j_call: TRBJ2-2
v_call: TRBV7-4
clone_size: -
d_call: -
cdr3_aa: CAVERGTDTGELFF
cdr3_nt: TGTGCCGTGGAGAGGGGAACGGACACCGGGGAGCTGTTTTTT

j_call: TRBJ1-2
v_call: TRBV12-3/TRBV12-4
clone_size: -
d_call: -
cdr3_aa: CASSLYIRGPNYGYTF
cdr3_nt: TGTGCCAGCAGTCTTTATATCCGCGGCCCTAACTATGGCTACACCTTC

j_call: TRBJ2-2
v_call: TRBV4-1
clone_size: -
d_call: -
cdr3_aa: CASSQLLTDTGELFF
cdr3_nt: TGCGCCAGCAGCCAACTCTTAACAGACACCGGGGAGCTGTTTTTT

j_call: TRBJ2-5
v_call: TRBV7-6
clone_size: -
d_call: -
cdr3_aa: CASSLGPVQETQYF
cdr3_nt: TGTGCCAGCAGCTTAGGACCGGTACAAGAGACCCAGTACTTC

j_call: TRBJ2-2
v_call: TRBV12-3/TRBV12-4
clone_size: -
d_call: -
cdr3_aa: CASSLPQGFKNTGELFF
cdr3_nt: TGTGCCAGCAGTTTACCTCAAGGGTTCAAGAACACCGGGGAGCTGTTTTTT

j_call: TRBJ2-7
v_call: TRBV9
clone_size: -
d_call: TRBD2
cdr3_aa: CASSVAGEVSFGSYEQYF
cdr3_nt: TGTGCCAGCAGCGTGGCGGGGGAAGTATCCTTTGGGTCCTACGAGCAGTACTTC

j_call: TRBJ2-1
v_call: TRBV27
clone_size: -
d_call: TRBD2
cdr3_aa: CASSLWGTSVEQFF
cdr3_nt: TGTGCCAGCAGTTTATGGGGGACTAGTGTTGAGCAGTTCTTC

j_call: TRBJ2-5
v_call: TRBV28
clone_size: once
d_call: -
cdr3_aa: CASTFPGTGETQYF
cdr3_nt: TGTGCCAGCACTTTCCCGGGGACCGGGGAGACCCAGTACTTC

j_call: TRBJ1-6
v_call: TRBV9
clone_size: -
d_call: TRBD1
cdr3_aa: CASSVGGGNSPLHF
cdr3_nt: TGTGCCAGCAGCGTAGGAGGGGGCAATTCACCCCTCCACTTT

j_call: TRBJ2-7
v_call: TRBV10-3
clone_size: -
d_call: TRBD2
cdr3_aa: CAITRSGGDEQYF
cdr3_nt: TGTGCCATCACCCGTAGCGGGGGAGACGAGCAGTACTTC

j_call: TRBJ2-2
v_call: TRBV15
clone_size: -
d_call: -
cdr3_aa: CATSSLKNANTGELFF
cdr3_nt: TGTGCCACCAGCAGCCTCAAAAACGCGAACACCGGGGAGCTGTTTTTT

j_call: TRBJ2-1
v_call: TRBV10-2
clone_size: -
d_call: TRBD2
cdr3_aa: CASSESPLASGGAWSYNEQFF
cdr3_nt: TGCGCCAGCAGTGAGTCTCCCCTCGCTAGCGGGGGGGCTTGGTCCTACAATGAGCAGTTCTTC

j_call: TRBJ2-5
v_call: TRBV12-3/TRBV12-4
clone_size: -
d_call: TRBD2
cdr3_aa: CASRASGGAETQYF
cdr3_nt: TGTGCCAGCAGGGCTAGCGGGGGGGCGGAGACCCAGTACTTC

j_call: TRBJ2-7
v_call: TRBV27
clone_size: -
d_call: -
cdr3_aa: CASWKTLNEQYF
cdr3_nt: TGTGCCAGCTGGAAGACACTTAACGAGCAGTACTTC

j_call: TRBJ2-7
v_call: TRBV9
clone_size: -
d_call: TRBD1
cdr3_aa: CASSDPSRTGSNYEQYF
cdr3_nt: TGTGCCAGCAGCGACCCATCTCGGACAGGGAGTAACTACGAGCAGTACTTC

j_call: TRBJ2-1
v_call: TRBV6-5
clone_size: -
d_call: -
cdr3_aa: CASSYSMAGPYNEQFF
cdr3_nt: TGTGCCAGCAGTTACTCGATGGCGGGGCCCTACAATGAGCAGTTCTTC

j_call: TRBJ1-6
v_call: TRBV10-2
clone_size: -
d_call: -
cdr3_aa: CASSENSISPLHF
cdr3_nt: TGCGCCAGCAGTGAGAACAGCATCTCACCCCTCCACTTT

j_call: TRBJ2-5
v_call: TRBV5-6
clone_size: -
d_call: -
cdr3_aa: CASSLARGVETQYF
cdr3_nt: TGTGCCAGCAGCTTGGCCAGGGGGGTGGAGACCCAGTACTTC

j_call: TRBJ1-2
v_call: TRBV7-9
clone_size: -
d_call: -
cdr3_aa: CASSAQDRVYYGYTF
cdr3_nt: TGTGCCAGCAGCGCCCAGGACAGAGTTTATTATGGCTACACCTTC

j_call: TRBJ1-2
v_call: TRBV9
clone_size: -
d_call: -
cdr3_aa: CASRSRKKDGTNGYTF
cdr3_nt: TGTGCCAGCAGGTCCCGGAAAAAAGACGGGACTAATGGCTACACCTTC

j_call: TRBJ1-2
v_call: TRBV6-5
clone_size: once
d_call: TRBD1
cdr3_aa: CAGRRTGDRGYTF
cdr3_nt: TGTGCCGGCCGTAGGACAGGGGATCGGGGCTACACCTTC

j_call: TRBJ1-4
v_call: TRBV20-1
clone_size: -
d_call: -
cdr3_aa: CSARDLAAEINEKLFF
cdr3_nt: TGCAGTGCTAGAGATCTTGCGGCAGAAATTAATGAAAAACTGTTTTTT

j_call: TRBJ2-7
v_call: TRBV9
clone_size: once
d_call: -
cdr3_aa: CASSSGRDEQYF
cdr3_nt: TGTGCCAGCAGCTCCGGCCGGGACGAGCAGTACTTC

j_call: TRBJ2-2
v_call: TRBV15
clone_size: -
d_call: -
cdr3_aa: CATSREKGTGELFF
cdr3_nt: TGTGCCACCAGCAGAGAAAAAGGAACCGGGGAGCTGTTTTTT

j_call: TRBJ2-2
v_call: TRBV6-7
clone_size: -
d_call: -
cdr3_aa: CASSRATGELFF
cdr3_nt: TGTGCCAGCAGCCGAGCAACCGGGGAGCTGTTTTTT

j_call: TRBJ1-2
v_call: TRBV20-1
clone_size: -
d_call: -
cdr3_aa: CSARIWTEIDYGYTF
cdr3_nt: TGCAGTGCTAGAATTTGGACGGAGATTGACTATGGCTACACCTTC

j_call: TRBJ1-1
v_call: TRBV28
clone_size: -
d_call: -
cdr3_aa: CASTVAGPAEAFF
cdr3_nt: TGTGCCAGCACCGTGGCGGGACCCGCTGAAGCTTTCTTT

j_call: TRBJ2-1
v_call: TRBV12-5
clone_size: -
d_call: -
cdr3_aa: CASGLGLRPYNEQFF
cdr3_nt: TGTGCTAGTGGTTTGGGACTCCGACCCTACAATGAGCAGTTCTTC

j_call: TRBJ2-7
v_call: TRBV7-9
clone_size: -
d_call: TRBD1
cdr3_aa: CASSSARTGAYEQYF
cdr3_nt: TGTGCCAGCAGCTCCGCCCGGACAGGAGCCTACGAGCAGTACTTC

j_call: TRBJ2-7
v_call: TRBV27
clone_size: -
d_call: -
cdr3_aa: CASSSRQEGSYEQYF
cdr3_nt: TGTGCCAGCAGTTCTAGACAGGAAGGATCCTACGAGCAGTACTTC

j_call: TRBJ2-3
v_call: TRBV6-1
clone_size: -
d_call: TRBD1
cdr3_aa: CASRIYRDRGQDTQYF
cdr3_nt: TGTGCCAGCAGGATATACCGGGACAGGGGGCAAGATACGCAGTATTTT

j_call: TRBJ2-7
v_call: TRBV3-1
clone_size: -
d_call: TRBD1
cdr3_aa: CASSQEHLKGTELYEQYF
cdr3_nt: TGTGCCAGCAGCCAAGAACACCTTAAAGGGACAGAACTCTACGAGCAGTACTTC

j_call: TRBJ1-1
v_call: TRBV11-3
clone_size: -
d_call: -
cdr3_aa: CASSLRWRENTEAFF
cdr3_nt: TGTGCCAGCAGCTTGAGGTGGAGAGAGAACACTGAAGCTTTCTTT

j_call: TRBJ2-2
v_call: TRBV2
clone_size: -
d_call: -
cdr3_aa: CARGGGATGELFF
cdr3_nt: TGTGCCCGCGGTGGGGGGGCCACCGGGGAGCTGTTTTTT

j_call: TRBJ2-1
v_call: TRBV7-2
clone_size: -
d_call: TRBD2
cdr3_aa: CASSLDGLANEQFF
cdr3_nt: TGTGCCAGCAGCTTAGATGGACTAGCAAATGAGCAGTTCTTC

j_call: TRBJ2-7
v_call: TRBV24-1
clone_size: -
d_call: TRBD1
cdr3_aa: CATSVTGVSYEQYF
cdr3_nt: TGTGCCACCAGTGTAACAGGGGTCTCCTACGAGCAGTACTTC

j_call: TRBJ2-3
v_call: TRBV7-9
clone_size: -
d_call: TRBD2
cdr3_aa: CASSGGGATDTQYF
cdr3_nt: TGTGCCAGCAGCGGCGGGGGGGCGACAGATACGCAGTATTTT

j_call: TRBJ2-5
v_call: TRBV11-2
clone_size: once
d_call: -
cdr3_aa: CASSLEPDPLGETQYF
cdr3_nt: TGTGCCAGCAGCTTAGAGCCGGACCCGTTAGGGGAGACCCAGTACTTC

j_call: TRBJ1-5
v_call: TRBV6-5
clone_size: -
d_call: -
cdr3_aa: CASSYPGRQPQHF
cdr3_nt: TGTGCCAGCAGTTACCCGGGTCGGCAGCCCCAGCATTTT

j_call: TRBJ1-2
v_call: TRBV12-3/TRBV12-4
clone_size: -
d_call: -
cdr3_aa: CASSRTETYGYTF
cdr3_nt: TGTGCCAGCAGTCGGACGGAAACCTATGGCTACACCTTC

j_call: TRBJ2-3
v_call: TRBV2
clone_size: -
d_call: TRBD1
cdr3_aa: CASPWDRGLLSTDTQYF
cdr3_nt: TGTGCCAGCCCTTGGGACAGGGGGCTCCTTAGCACAGATACGCAGTATTTT

j_call: TRBJ1-1
v_call: TRBV7-8
clone_size: -
d_call: -
cdr3_aa: CASSFSGPLMVTEAFF
cdr3_nt: TGTGCCAGCAGCTTTTCGGGGCCCTTAATGGTCACTGAAGCTTTCTTT

j_call: TRBJ2-2
v_call: TRBV2
clone_size: -
d_call: -
cdr3_aa: CASTGTGLHTGELFF
cdr3_nt: TGTGCCAGCACTGGGACCGGACTGCACACCGGGGAGCTGTTTTTT

j_call: TRBJ1-2
v_call: TRBV7-9
clone_size: -
d_call: TRBD1
cdr3_aa: CASSPPDRGRGYGYTF
cdr3_nt: TGTGCCAGCAGCCCCCCGGACAGGGGGCGCGGCTATGGCTACACCTTC

j_call: TRBJ2-5
v_call: TRBV27
clone_size: -
d_call: TRBD2
cdr3_aa: CASSLAGVGETQYF
cdr3_nt: TGTGCCAGCAGTTTAGCGGGGGTAGGAGAGACCCAGTACTTC

j_call: TRBJ1-5
v_call: TRBV27
clone_size: -
d_call: -
cdr3_aa: CASSPAPESDQPQHF
cdr3_nt: TGTGCCAGCTCCCCGGCACCCGAATCGGATCAGCCCCAGCATTTT

j_call: TRBJ1-1
v_call: TRBV20-1
clone_size: once
d_call: -
cdr3_aa: CSARTRQVTEAFF
cdr3_nt: TGCAGTGCTAGAACTCGACAGGTCACTGAAGCTTTCTTT

j_call: TRBJ2-7
v_call: TRBV7-8
clone_size: once
d_call: -
cdr3_aa: CASSHRDYEQYF
cdr3_nt: TGTGCCAGCAGCCACAGGGACTACGAGCAGTACTTC

j_call: TRBJ2-7
v_call: TRBV20-1
clone_size: once
d_call: TRBD2
cdr3_aa: CSARPRGGLGGYF
cdr3_nt: TGCAGTGCTAGACCCCGGGGGGGACTCGGAGGGTACTTC

j_call: TRBJ2-3
v_call: TRBV12-3/TRBV12-4
clone_size: -
d_call: TRBD2
cdr3_aa: CASSLWLAGDTDTQYF
cdr3_nt: TGTGCCAGCAGTTTGTGGCTAGCGGGTGATACAGATACGCAGTATTTT

j_call: TRBJ2-7
v_call: TRBV6-6
clone_size: -
d_call: -
cdr3_aa: CASSPRIEQYF
cdr3_nt: TGTGCCAGCAGCCCTCGGATCGAGCAGTACTTC

j_call: TRBJ2-7
v_call: TRBV30
clone_size: -
d_call: TRBD1
cdr3_aa: CAWSGVWRQGISYEQYF
cdr3_nt: TGTGCCTGGAGTGGAGTGTGGAGACAGGGTATTTCCTACGAGCAGTACTTC

j_call: TRBJ2-1
v_call: TRBV10-2
clone_size: -
d_call: TRBD1
cdr3_aa: CASGGQGSNEQFF
cdr3_nt: TGCGCCAGCGGGGGACAGGGGTCCAATGAGCAGTTCTTC

j_call: TRBJ1-1
v_call: TRBV5-1
clone_size: -
d_call: -
cdr3_aa: CASSLPTNTEAFF
cdr3_nt: TGCGCCAGCAGCTTGCCAACGAACACTGAAGCTTTCTTT

j_call: TRBJ2-5
v_call: TRBV9
clone_size: -
d_call: -
cdr3_aa: CASSVGSGQETQYF
cdr3_nt: TGTGCCAGCAGCGTAGGTTCAGGTCAAGAGACCCAGTACTTC

j_call: TRBJ1-2
v_call: TRBV7-9
clone_size: -
d_call: -
cdr3_aa: CASSLEGVYYGYTF
cdr3_nt: TGTGCCAGCAGCTTAGAGGGCGTATACTATGGCTACACCTTC

j_call: TRBJ1-2
v_call: TRBV5-8
clone_size: -
d_call: -
cdr3_aa: CASSSGVLGMAF
cdr3_nt: TGTGCCAGCAGCTCCGGAGTCCTAGGGATGGCCTTC

j_call: TRBJ2-3
v_call: TRBV7-9
clone_size: once
d_call: -
cdr3_aa: CAEDSTDTQYF
cdr3_nt: TGTGCCGAAGACAGCACAGATACGCAGTATTTT